The 15 T cell receptor beta chains given below trace back to one sample, sequenced in a study of cytomegalovirus exposure and HLA in healthy donors. Vbeta (60) and Jbeta (13) primers were used in the PCR. Method: immunoSEQ multiplex PCR; TCRdb's copy keeps in-frame clones and lacks some. The profile covers about 220,000 clones, with approximately 80% appearing a single time and roughly 0.71% taken by the ten largest. Sequenced material: PBMCs. The receptors derive from a boy between 2 and 15 years old in good health and CMV-seronegative.

This chain connects TRBV5-4 to TRBJ2-3; 7 nucleotides agree with TRBD2. The CDR3 spans 18 residues. V was clipped by 1 base and J by 0 bases; unmatched bases: 11. CDR1 is SGHNT, CDR2 YYREEE, per germline (reference sequence). CDR3 sequence (DNA): TGTGCCAGCAGCTTGAGATTTGGGGGAGGGGCCAGCACAGATACGCAGTATTTT. Its translation: CASSLRFGGGASTDTQYF. The full variable domain, completed using reference TRBV5-4 and TRBJ2-3, is ETGVTQSPTHLIKTRGQQVTLRCSSQSGHNTVSWYQQALGQGPQFIFQYYREEENGRGNFPPRFSGLQFPNYSSELNVNALELDDSALYLCASSLRFGGGASTDTQYFGPGTRLTVL.

V gene TRBV5-4 combines with J gene TRBJ1-3, with a weak D call TRBD1 (5 bases). V gave up 2 bases and J gave up 4 bases, with 10 bases separating them. Germline assignment: CDR1 SGHNT and CDR2 YYREEE (reference sequence). This CDR3 comprises 14 residues. CDR3 in DNA: TGTGCCAGCAGCTTAGGGAGGGACGGAAACACCATATATTTT. Its translation is CASSLGRDGNTIYF.

This clone was recorded a few times. This chain links TRBV2 with TRBJ1-1; the match to TRBD1 covers 8 bases. The CDR3 is 14 residues long. Germline V gene sequence: CDR1 SNHLY, CDR2 FYNNEI. The junction had 8 bases not matched to a gene; V was cut back by 8 bases and J by 3 bases. The CDR3 sequence is CASVGQGRYTEAFF. The CDR3 nucleotides read TGTGCCAGCGTAGGACAGGGCCGATACACTGAAGCTTTCTTT.

Regarding this clone: Mismatch with germline at one junction end may stem from a read error. The CDR3 DNA is TGTGCCACCAGTAGAGGTAACAGGAACACTGAAGCTTTCTTT. This encodes CATSRGNRNTEAFF. The chain couples TRBV15 to TRBJ1-1; D not certain. Germline values: CDR1 LNHNV, CDR2 YYDKDF (reference sequence). The CDR3 covers 14 residues. The full variable domain, completed using reference TRBV15 and TRBJ1-1, is DAMVIQNPRYQVTQFGKPVTLSCSQTLNHNVMYWYQQKSSQAPKLLFHYYDKDFNNEADTPDNFQSRRPNTSFCFLDIRSPGLGDTAMYLCATSRGNRNTEAFFGQGTRLTVV.

In this sample, this clone turned up a few times. V is TRBV6-1 and J is TRBJ1-1; D is unresolved. CDR1 is MNHNS, CDR2 SASEGT, per germline. The ends were cut back, 5 bases at V and 1 base at J, with 14 bases in the middle. The CDR3 is 15 residues long. Here the CDR3 reads CASSLERVQNTEAFF. Here the CDR3 DNA reads TGTGCCAGCAGTCTAGAGCGCGTCCAGAACACTGAAGCTTTCTTT.

CDR3: CASSLALITGQSATSYEQYF. In DNA form, the CDR3 reads TGTGCCAGCAGCTTAGCGCTAATTACGGGTCAGAGCGCCACCTCCTACGAGCAGTACTTC. The chain combines TRBV7-2 with TRBJ2-7; the D is unclear. The length of the CDR3 is 20 residues. V lost 0 bases and J lost 0, with 24 bases in between. Germline loops: CDR1 SGHTA, CDR2 FQGNSA.

The rearrangement links TRBV7-8 to TRBJ1-2, with D unclear. Deletions cut 0 bases from V and 4 bases from J, with 6 bases between. This CDR3 contains 13 residues. Germline CDR1 reads SGHVS; CDR2 reads FQNEAQ. The CDR3 nucleotides are TGTGCCAGCAGCTTAGCACAGATCTATGGCTACACCTTC. Translation gives CASSLAQIYGYTF.

The V call is TRBV2, the J call TRBJ2-2, with TRBD1 as a possible D gene (6 bases). CDR3 length: 13 amino acids. V was trimmed by 6 bases and J by 5 bases, leaving 10 bases between them. Per germline, CDR1 SNHLY and CDR2 FYNNEI. DNA of the CDR3: TGTGCCAGCAGGGACAGCCCAACCGGGGAGCTGTTTTTT. Encoded protein: CASRDSPTGELFF.

This sequence joins TRBV19 and TRBJ1-1, with D unclear. Germline V gives CDR1 LNHDA, CDR2 SQIVND (reference sequence). The CDR3 loop spans 14 amino acids. The ends were cut back, 7 bases at V and 5 bases at J, with 17 bases in the middle. This CDR3 reads CASIRGREWTEAFF. The CDR3 coding sequence is TGTGCCAGTATAAGAGGCCGGGAGTGGACTGAAGCTTTCTTT. The whole variable domain, filled in from reference TRBV19 and TRBJ1-1, reads DGGITQSPKYLFRKEGQNVTLSCEQNLNHDAMYWYRQDPGQGLRLIYYSQIVNDFQKGDIAEGYSVSREKKESFPLTVTSAQKNPTAFYLCASIRGREWTEAFFGQGTRLTVV.

The rearrangement links TRBV6-5 to TRBJ2-7; D gene unclear. The CDR3 covers 13 residues. Germline CDR1 and CDR2: MNHEY and SVGAGI. V was pared by 4 bases and J by 4 bases, with 11 bases between. The CDR3 bases are TGTGCCAGCAGTTCTGGTAGTGGTTACGAGCAGTACTTC. It encodes CASSSGSGYEQYF.

The genes are TRBV19 and TRBJ2-6; D is undetermined. The CDR3 is made up of 15 amino acids. Trimming stripped 9 bases from V and 0 bases from J, with 12 bases between. The germline CDR1 and CDR2 sequences are LNHDA and SQIVND (reference sequence). The CDR3 sequence is CASQALSSGANVLTF. CDR3 DNA sequence: TGTGCCAGCCAAGCCCTTAGCTCTGGGGCCAACGTCCTGACTTTC.

The genes are TRBV10-3 and TRBJ2-4; 8 positions match TRBD1. V lost 0 bases, J lost 8 bases, and 9 bases stayed unmatched. In germline, CDR1 is ENHRY, CDR2 SYGVKD. This CDR3 comprises 16 residues. CDR3 coding DNA: TGTGCCATCAGTGAGTCGGGGGCAGGGGGCAAGGACATTCAGTACTTC. It encodes CAISESGAGGKDIQYF.

V and J are TRBV18 and TRBJ1-5; D gene ambiguous. CDR3 size: 11 residues. Trimming stripped 3 bases from V and 6 bases from J, with 3 bases between. Germline V gives CDR1 KGHSH, CDR2 LQKENI. CDR3 sequence: CASSPSQPQHF. In nucleotides, the CDR3 is TGTGCCAGCTCACCTAGTCAGCCCCAGCATTTT. The full variable domain, in which reference TRBV18 and TRBJ1-5 provide the parts outside the CDR3, is NAGVMQNPRHLVRRRGQEARLRCSPMKGHSHVYWYRQLPEEGLKFMVYLQKENIIDESGMPKERFSAEFPKEGPSILRIQQVVRGDSAAYFCASSPSQPQHFGDGTRLSIL.

The genes are TRBV14 and TRBJ2-3; 9 positions agree with TRBD2. V shed 1 base and J 5 bases; nucleotides not matched to a gene: 4. Germline-derived CDR1 and CDR2 are SGHDN and FVKESK. The CDR3 has 15 residues. The CDR3 DNA sequence: TGTGCCAGCAGCCAAGTCCTAGCGGGAAAAGATACGCAGTATTTT. Residues: CASSQVLAGKDTQYF.

The rearrangement joins TRBV6-6 to TRBJ1-2; the D gene is possibly TRBD1 (6 bases). CDR3 size: 12 residues. From germline, CDR1 is MNHNY and CDR2 SVGAGI (reference sequence). V lost 7 bases and J lost 4, with 10 bases in between. CDR3 coding DNA: TGTGCCAGCAAAGACAGGATCTATGGCTACACCTTC. This translates into CASKDRIYGYTF.